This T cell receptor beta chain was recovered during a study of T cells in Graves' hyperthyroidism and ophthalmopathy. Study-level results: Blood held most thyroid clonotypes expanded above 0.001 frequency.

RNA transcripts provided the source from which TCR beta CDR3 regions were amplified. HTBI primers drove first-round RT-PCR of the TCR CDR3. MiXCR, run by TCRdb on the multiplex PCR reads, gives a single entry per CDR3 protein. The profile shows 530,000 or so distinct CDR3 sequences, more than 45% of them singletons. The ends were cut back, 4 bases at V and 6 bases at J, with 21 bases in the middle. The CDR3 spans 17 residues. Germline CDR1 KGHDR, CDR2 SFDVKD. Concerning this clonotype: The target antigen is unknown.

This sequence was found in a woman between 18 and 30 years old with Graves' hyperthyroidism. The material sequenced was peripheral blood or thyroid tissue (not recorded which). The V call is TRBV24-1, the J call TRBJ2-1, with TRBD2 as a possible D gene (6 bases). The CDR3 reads CATSDPSRDQTGNEQFF. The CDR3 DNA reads TGTGCCACCAGTGACCCCTCGCGGGATCAAACCGGCAATGAGCAGTTCTTC.